Each of the 32 T cell receptor beta chains below was sequenced from the same sample in a study of shared clonotypes between healthy human individuals. The assay was immunoSEQ multiplex PCR, and TCRdb's table has in-frame clones only and misses some. The sample consists of roughly 2.4 million clones, approximately 96% of them appearing once. Sequencing used naive CD4+ T cells sorted from blood. Subset: CD45RA+ positively selected. The receptor set was obtained from a man between 18 and 29 years old in good health.

Notes on this clone: This CDR3 is also generated by other DNA sequences in the sample. The chain carries TRBV2 and TRBJ2-2, with D perhaps matching TRBD1 (5 bases). V was cut by 3 bases and J by 6 bases, with 8 bases left in between. The CDR3 sequence is 13 residues long. Germline assignment: CDR1 SNHLY and CDR2 FYNNEI. The CDR3 spells CASSESGPGELFF. DNA for the CDR3: TGTGCCAGCAGTGAGTCAGGGCCCGGGGAGCTGTTTTTT. The complete variable domain, with remaining parts taken from reference TRBV2 and TRBJ2-2, reads EPEVTQTPSHQVTQMGQEVILRCVPISNHLYFYWYRQILGQKVEFLVSFYNNEISEKSEIFDDQFSVERPDGSNFTLKIRSTKLEDSAMYFCASSESGPGELFFGEGSRLTVL.

In this sample, this clone turned up once. The V and J genes are TRBV5-1 and TRBJ2-2; tentative D call: TRBD1 (5 bases). This CDR3 is 13 amino acids long. Germline V gene lookup returns CDR1 SGHRS and CDR2 YFSETQ. V was cut by 4 bases and J by 5 bases, with 9 bases left in between. The CDR3: CASSPDKTGELFF. CDR3 nucleotides: TGCGCCAGCAGCCCGGACAAAACCGGGGAGCTGTTTTTT. Full variable domain (rest looked up from reference TRBV5-1 and TRBJ2-2): KAGVTQTPRYLIKTRGQQVTLSCSPISGHRSVSWYQQTPGQGLQFLFEYFSETQRNKGNFPGRFSGRQFSNSRSEMNVSTLELGDSALYLCASSPDKTGELFFGEGSRLTVL.

V usage is TRBV5-1 and J usage is TRBJ1-1; D ambiguous. Trimming shortened V by 4 bases and J by 4 bases, and 14 bases separated the two germline ends. The germline CDR1 and CDR2 sequences are SGHRS and YFSETQ. This CDR3 has 14 residues. For the CDR3, the DNA is TGCGCCAGCAGCCCAGGACGTTATGGCACTGAAGCTTTCTTT. It translates to CASSPGRYGTEAFF.

J is TRBJ1-4 and V is TRBV18; no firm D call. CDR3 size: 12 residues. V lost 3 bases and J lost 7, with 6 bases in between. CDR1 and CDR2 from the germline V gene are KGHSH and LQKENI. CDR3 DNA sequence: TGTGCCAGCTCACCGAGTGCTGAAAAACTGTTTTTT. Its translation is CASSPSAEKLFF.

The chain uses TRBV19 and TRBJ1-5; 10 nucleotides align to TRBD1. Trimming at V came to 7 bases and at J to 2 bases, leaving 5 bases not matched to a gene. Germline-derived CDR1 and CDR2 are LNHDA and SQIVND (reference sequence). This CDR3 region has 15 residues. In DNA form, the CDR3 reads TGTGCCAGTACCCACGGACAGGGGGGCAATCAGCCCCAGCATTTT. Its translation is CASTHGQGGNQPQHF.

The rearrangement links TRBV14 to TRBJ1-1; possible D gene TRBD1, 6 bases. The V gene lost 1 base and the J gene lost 7 bases, with 13 bases spanning the gap. Germline loops: CDR1 SGHDN, CDR2 FVKESK. The CDR3 contains 14 residues. The CDR3, as DNA: TGTGCCAGCAGCCAAGTTTGGCAGGGGAGTGAAGCTTTCTTT. Translation gives CASSQVWQGSEAFF.

The J gene is TRBJ1-3, the V gene TRBV5-6; no clear D. Germline lookup yields CDR1 SGHDT and CDR2 YYEEEE. The CDR3 sequence is 14 residues long. Trimming stripped 1 base from V and 1 base from J, with 6 bases between. CDR3 DNA: TGTGCCAGCAGCTTGCCCCAGTCTGGAAACACCATATATTTT. Amino acids: CASSLPQSGNTIYF.

The chain recombines TRBV7-8 with TRBJ2-7, with a tentative D call TRBD2 (6 bases). This CDR3 contains 12 residues. The V end was cut by 2 bases, the J end by 7 bases, with 9 bases between. Per the germline V gene, CDR1 is SGHVS and CDR2 is FQNEAQ. CDR3 in DNA: TGTGCCAGCAGCTTAATAGGGAGGGAGCAGTACTTC. It codes for CASSLIGREQYF.

This chain uses TRBV2 with TRBJ2-2; D not certain. From germline, CDR1 is SNHLY and CDR2 FYNNEI. Trimming removed 4 bases from V and 0 bases from J, with 9 bases in between. The CDR3 totals 15 residues. The CDR3 DNA reads TGTGCCAGCAGTGGGGCAGGAACGAACACCGGGGAGCTGTTTTTT. Residues: CASSGAGTNTGELFF.

The rearrangement uses TRBV19 and TRBJ1-1; 10 nucleotides line up with TRBD1. Per germline, CDR1 LNHDA and CDR2 SQIVND (reference sequence). The CDR3 loop spans 15 amino acids. V lost 6 bases and J lost 4; bases outside the gene matches: 8. The CDR3 DNA sequence: TGTGCCAGTAGCGCCGGGACAGGGGTTATCACTGAAGCTTTCTTT. Protein: CASSAGTGVITEAFF.

V and J are TRBV6-1 and TRBJ1-1, with a weak D call TRBD1 (6 bases). The CDR3 loop spans 11 amino acids. The V end lost 6 bases, the J end lost 8 bases, and 10 bases lay between the germline ends. CDR1 MNHNS and CDR2 SASEGT come from the germline V gene. The CDR3 loop is CASRAGTEAFF. CDR3 DNA: TGTGCCAGCAGAGCCGGGACAGAAGCTTTCTTT.

The rearrangement joins TRBV6-6 to TRBJ1-5; D may be TRBD1 (6 bases). V was pared by 2 bases and J by 6 bases, with 17 bases between. Germline CDR1 reads MNHNY; CDR2 reads SVGAGI (reference sequence). CDR3 length: 16 amino acids. CDR3 in amino acids: CASSYQYSRGSQPQHF. The CDR3 DNA is TGTGCCAGCAGTTACCAATACAGCAGGGGCAGTCAGCCCCAGCATTTT.

About this clone itself: Other nucleotide sequences from this sample produce the same CDR3. The gene calls are TRBV27 and TRBJ2-7; 11 bases are a match to TRBD2. CDR3 length: 16 amino acids. Trimming cost V 2 bases and J 2 bases; bases outside gene matches: 5. Germline lookup yields CDR1 MNHEY and CDR2 SMNVEV (reference sequence). In DNA, the CDR3 is TGTGCCAGCAGTTTACTAGCGGGAGGTACACCCTACGAGCAGTACTTC. Translating it yields CASSLLAGGTPYEQYF.

The chain combines TRBV10-3 with TRBJ1-2, with D unresolved. V shed 2 bases and J shed 4 bases, with 5 bases lying between them. Germline values: CDR1 ENHRY, CDR2 SYGVKD. This CDR3 is 12 amino acids long. The DNA for the CDR3 is TGTGCCATCAGTGAGCGGTTCTATGGCTACACCTTC. Translating it yields CAISERFYGYTF.

Notes on this clone: Other DNA sequences within the sample encode an identical CDR3. The chain carries TRBV5-1 and TRBJ1-4; 8 nucleotides line up with TRBD1. Germline V gene sequence: CDR1 SGHRS, CDR2 YFSETQ. CDR3 length: 15 amino acids. Unmatched junction bases numbered 2, after V lost 4 bases and J lost 0 bases. As DNA, the CDR3 is TGCGCCAGCAGCCAGACAGGGGCAACTAATGAAAAACTGTTTTTT. Translated: CASSQTGATNEKLFF.

The chain has TRBV4-1 and TRBJ2-4; 7 nucleotides align to TRBD1. The V gene end was trimmed by 4 bases and the J gene end by 6 bases; junction bases not matched to a gene: 15. Germline CDR1 and CDR2: MGHRA and YSYEKL. The CDR3 is 17 amino acids. The DNA for the CDR3 is TGCGCCAGCAGCCCAGGACAGGTTGGGGCAACGGGAAACATTCAGTACTTC. This sequence encodes CASSPGQVGATGNIQYF.

The CDR3 loop reads CASSVGQTYGYTF. For the CDR3, the DNA is TGTGCCAGCAGCGTGGGACAGACCTATGGCTACACCTTC. This chain joins TRBV9 and TRBJ1-2; TRBD1 agrees at 7 bases. Germline V CDR1 and CDR2: SGDLS, YYNGEE. The V and J ends lost 2 bases and 4 bases, in that order; junction bases with no gene match: 2. This CDR3 is 13 amino acids long.

This clone came up once. This chain joins TRBV7-9 and TRBJ2-3; TRBD2 agrees at 10 bases. Germline assignment: CDR1 SEHNR and CDR2 FQNEAQ (reference sequence). With V trimmed by 5 bases and J by 6 bases, 8 bases remained unmatched. This CDR3 region has 15 residues. This chain's CDR3 is CASSPGLALLDTQYF. As DNA, the CDR3 is TGTGCCAGCAGCCCGGGACTAGCGCTGCTGGATACGCAGTATTTT.

The V gene is TRBV11-3, the J gene TRBJ1-1, with D tentatively TRBD1 (6 bases). The germline V gene encodes CDR1 SGHNT and CDR2 YENEEA. Trimming left V 8 bases short and J 5 bases short, with 21 bases between. The CDR3 length is 15 residues. The CDR3: CASGLTPGAATEAFF. The CDR3 coding sequence is TGTGCCAGCGGACTAACCCCGGGGGCGGCGACTGAAGCTTTCTTT.

This chain joins TRBV7-9 and TRBJ2-3; weak D call: TRBD2 (6 bases). V was pared by 4 bases and J by 0 bases, with 11 bases between. CDR1 SEHNR and CDR2 FQNEAQ come from the germline V gene (reference sequence). The CDR3 runs to 15 residues. This CDR3 reads CASSSLGTSTDTQYF. CDR3 bases: TGTGCCAGCAGCTCGCTAGGGACTAGCACAGATACGCAGTATTTT. The complete variable domain, with remaining parts taken from reference TRBV7-9 and TRBJ2-3, reads DTGVSQNPRHKITKRGQNVTFRCDPISEHNRLYWYRQTLGQGPEFLTYFQNEAQLEKSRLLSDRFSAERPKGSFSTLEIQRTEQGDSAMYLCASSSLGTSTDTQYFGPGTRLTVL.

The chain joins TRBV9 to TRBJ2-3, with D uncertain. V was pared by 6 bases and J by 0 bases, with 14 bases between. Germline V gene lookup returns CDR1 SGDLS and CDR2 YYNGEE. This CDR3 has 15 amino acids. The CDR3 nucleotides are TGTGCCAGCACCCAAGGGCCGACTAGCACAGATACGCAGTATTTT. Translation gives CASTQGPTSTDTQYF. Complete variable domain (other parts from reference TRBV9 and TRBJ2-3): DSGVTQTPKHLITATGQRVTLRCSPRSGDLSVYWYQQSLDQGLQFLIQYYNGEERAKGNILERFSAQQFPDLHSELNLSSLELGDSALYFCASTQGPTSTDTQYFGPGTRLTVL.

The chain combines TRBV7-3 with TRBJ2-5; D possibly uses TRBD1 or TRBD2 (5 bases each). Germline CDR1 SGHTA, CDR2 FQGTGA. The V and J ends lost 1 base and 5 bases respectively, with 11 bases between them. The CDR3 length is 14 residues. CDR3 nucleotide sequence: TGTGCCAGCAGCTTAAAACCGGGACCCGAGACCCAGTACTTC. This gives the protein CASSLKPGPETQYF.

The rearrangement uses TRBV9 and TRBJ2-3; 11 bases fit TRBD2. CDR1 is SGDLS and CDR2 is YYNGEE in the germline V gene. V lost 4 bases, J lost 4 bases, and 5 bases stayed unmatched. This CDR3 has 15 residues. The CDR3 sequence is CASSLSGGAPDTQYF. In DNA, the CDR3 is TGTGCCAGCAGCCTTAGCGGGGGGGCCCCAGATACGCAGTATTTT.

The chain joins TRBV5-1 to TRBJ1-1, with 9 nucleotides matching TRBD1. The J segment lost 4 bases and the V segment lost 1 base, leaving 8 bases of the junction unmatched. The CDR3 runs 16 residues. Germline CDR1 is SGHRS and CDR2 is YFSETQ. CDR3 in DNA: TGCGCCAGCAGCTTGAGGGGACAGGGTTGGGGCACTGAAGCTTTCTTT. It yields the protein CASSLRGQGWGTEAFF.

V usage is TRBV5-1 and J usage is TRBJ1-4; 8 nucleotides agree with TRBD1. This CDR3 has 16 residues. Germline CDR1 and CDR2: SGHRS and YFSETQ. Losses at the gene ends were 4 bases for V and 4 bases for J; bases not matched to a gene: 9. As DNA, the CDR3 is TGCGCCAGCAGCCCAGGACAGGGATGGGATAATGAAAAACTGTTTTTT. It translates to CASSPGQGWDNEKLFF. The variable domain in full, completed from reference TRBV5-1 and TRBJ1-4, reads KAGVTQTPRYLIKTRGQQVTLSCSPISGHRSVSWYQQTPGQGLQFLFEYFSETQRNKGNFPGRFSGRQFSNSRSEMNVSTLELGDSALYLCASSPGQGWDNEKLFFGSGTQLSVL.

This clone was seen a handful of times. The chain carries TRBV30 and TRBJ1-1, with unresolved D. V dropped 7 bases and J dropped 3 bases, with 9 bases sitting between them. Germline-derived CDR1 and CDR2 are GTSNPN and SVGIG (reference sequence). The CDR3 covers 11 residues. CDR3 in DNA: TGTGCCTATGGGCAGGACACTGAAGCTTTCTTT. Translated, it gives CAYGQDTEAFF.

V gene TRBV2 combines with J gene TRBJ1-5; D gene uncertain. Trimming left V 5 bases short and J 3 bases short, with 11 bases between. This CDR3 has 14 amino acids. Looked up from germline, CDR1 is SNHLY and CDR2 is FYNNEI. The CDR3 region has the DNA TGTGCCAGCAGTACGGAGAACGTCAATCAGCCCCAGCATTTT. It translates to CASSTENVNQPQHF. The whole variable domain, remainder taken from reference TRBV2 and TRBJ1-5, is EPEVTQTPSHQVTQMGQEVILRCVPISNHLYFYWYRQILGQKVEFLVSFYNNEISEKSEIFDDQFSVERPDGSNFTLKIRSTKLEDSAMYFCASSTENVNQPQHFGDGTRLSIL.

The V call is TRBV5-4, the J call TRBJ2-5; TRBD2 matches 7 bases. The CDR3 is 10 amino acids. After removal of 9 bases from V and 5 bases from J, the junction contained 1 base not matched to a gene. Germline loops: CDR1 SGHNT, CDR2 YYREEE (reference sequence). In DNA form, the CDR3 reads TGTGCCACCGGGGGGGAGACCCAGTACTTC. Translated, it gives CATGGETQYF.

This chain links TRBV27 with TRBJ2-7, with 7 nucleotides matching TRBD1. Germline-derived CDR1 and CDR2 are MNHEY and SMNVEV (reference sequence). The trim removed 6 bases at V and 3 bases at J, leaving 8 bases unmatched. CDR3 length equals 14 residues. The CDR3, as DNA: TGTGCCAGCAGCGCCGGGACAGTATACTACGAGCAGTACTTC. Translating it yields CASSAGTVYYEQYF.

On this clone itself: The same CDR3 arises from other DNA sequences in this sample as well. The rearrangement joins TRBV7-2 to TRBJ2-1; D unresolved. This CDR3 contains 14 residues. Germline V gives CDR1 SGHTA, CDR2 FQGNSA. V lost 1 base to trimming and J lost 4 bases, with 8 bases between them. The CDR3: CASSLGISYNEQFF. CDR3 in DNA: TGTGCCAGCAGCTTAGGTATCAGTTACAATGAGCAGTTCTTC. Using reference TRBV7-2 and TRBJ2-1 for the parts outside the CDR3, the full variable domain is GAGVSQSPSNKVTEKGKDVELRCDPISGHTALYWYRQSLGQGLEFLIYFQGNSAPDKSGLPSDRFSAERTGGSVSTLTIQRTQQEDSAVYLCASSLGISYNEQFFGPGTRLTVL.

J is TRBJ2-2 and V is TRBV7-6, with no clear D. Trimming took 5 bases from V and 1 from J, leaving 11 bases between them. Germline V gene sequence: CDR1 SGHVS, CDR2 FNYEAQ. This CDR3 is built from 15 residues. In nucleotides, the CDR3 is TGTGCCAGCAGCACCGCCGACCTGAACACCGGGGAGCTGTTTTTT. This encodes CASSTADLNTGELFF.

CDR3 bases: TGTGCCAGCAGTCTTACAGGGGGGGGATCTGGAAACACCATATATTTT. Its protein is CASSLTGGGSGNTIYF. V is TRBV11-2 and J is TRBJ1-3; 8 bases map to TRBD1. The ends lost 6 bases at V and 1 base at J; junction bases unmatched: 8. Germline V gene lookup returns CDR1 SGHAT and CDR2 FQNNGV. The CDR3 totals 16 residues.